These 25 T cell receptor beta chains share one sample of origin, sequenced in a study of T cells in Graves' hyperthyroidism and ophthalmopathy (dated by TCRdb to the late 2010s). Receptor amplification or capture employed multiplex PCR. Sequencing took place on an Illumina HiSeq 2000. TCR beta CDR3 regions were amplified from RNA transcripts. The TCR CDR3 was subjected to a first round of RT-PCR using the HTBI primer set and the Qiagen OneStep RT-PCR kit. The public reads were reanalyzed by TCRdb: fastp trimming at Q25, MiXCR alignment, in-frame beta chains only. Each CDR3 protein appears once, grouped with its most common genes and DNA. The sample records 500,000 to 650,000 distinct CDR3 sequences, 40% to 50% of which are singletons. Jointly, the top ten make up about 45% of the sample. Specimen: peripheral blood or thyroid tissue (not recorded which). The origin of the receptors is an adult woman with Graves' disease, either hyperthyroidism or ophthalmopathy (not recorded which).

The rearrangement joins TRBV12-3 or TRBV12-4 to TRBJ1-2; 8 bases align to TRBD1. The V segment lost 3 bases and the J segment 1 base; nucleotides outside the gene matches: 4. The CDR3 length is 15 residues. The CDR3 nucleotides are TGTGCCAGCAGTTTCCGGACAGGGAGTAACTATGGCTACACCTTC. Translation: CASSFRTGSNYGYTF.

The chain joins TRBV5-1 to TRBJ2-6; perhaps TRBD2 as D (6 bases). The germline V gene has CDR1 SGHRS and CDR2 YFSETQ. The CDR3 is 11 residues long. Trimming left V 5 bases short and J 11 bases short, with 8 bases between. CDR3: CASRRDYVLTF. CDR3 DNA sequence: TGCGCCAGCAGGCGGGACTACGTCCTGACTTTC.

This clonotype was seen at least ten times. The rearrangement uses TRBV3-1 and TRBJ1-1; no definite D call. V was pared by 6 bases and J by 11 bases, with 16 bases between. The CDR3 is 12 amino acids. Germline V gene data show CDR1 as LGHDT and CDR2 as YNNKEL (reference sequence). The CDR3 DNA sequence: TGTGCCAGCAGTCTAAGAGGGTATTACGCTTTCTTT. Protein sequence: CASSLRGYYAFF.

The V and J genes are TRBV10-3 and TRBJ2-5; the D call may be TRBD1 or TRBD2 (6 bases each). The CDR3 length is 15 residues. Trimming removed 3 bases at V and 9 bases at J, with 20 bases between. The germline CDR1 and CDR2 sequences are ENHRY and SYGVKD. CDR3 region: CAISEGTGAGQPQYF. CDR3 DNA: TGTGCCATCAGTGAAGGGACGGGGGCAGGTCAGCCCCAGTACTTC.

This chain uses TRBV28 with TRBJ1-4, with D unresolved. This CDR3 spans 13 amino acids. Germline CDR1 is MDHEN and CDR2 is SYDVKM. V lost 3 bases, J lost 5 bases, and 7 bases lay in between. The CDR3 here is CASSLSVNEKLFF. In DNA, the CDR3 is TGTGCCAGCAGTTTGTCCGTAAATGAAAAACTGTTTTTT.

The V and J genes are TRBV7-9 and TRBJ2-3, with D tentatively TRBD2 (6 bases). Germline V lookup: CDR1 SEHNR, CDR2 FQNEAQ (reference sequence). V dropped 3 bases and J dropped 0 bases, with 10 bases sitting between them. The CDR3 is 15 amino acids. Here the CDR3 DNA reads TGTGCCAGCAGCTTTAGCGGAGGGAGCACAGATACGCAGTATTTT. This translates into CASSFSGGSTDTQYF.

This clonotype has more than one count but fewer than ten. The J gene is TRBJ1-1, the V gene TRBV14; D not certain. V was shortened by 0 bases and J by 0 bases, with 8 bases between the two germline ends. CDR3 length: 15 amino acids. From germline, CDR1 is SGHDN and CDR2 FVKESK. CDR3 sequence: CASSQDWRMNTEAFF. The CDR3 DNA reads as TGTGCCAGCAGCCAAGATTGGCGGATGAACACTGAAGCTTTCTTT.

This chain connects TRBV5-1 to TRBJ2-6; D possibly corresponds to TRBD1 (7 bases). V was shortened by 4 bases and J by 4 bases, with 15 bases between the two germline ends. The CDR3 covers 16 residues. Germline loops: CDR1 SGHRS, CDR2 YFSETQ. The CDR3 DNA reads as TGCGCCAGCAGCCCTGGGCAGGGGGGAGGGGCCAACGTCCTGACTTTC. Residues: CASSPGQGGGANVLTF.

The V and J genes are TRBV13 and TRBJ2-5; 8 positions agree with TRBD1. J lost 4 bases, V lost 5 bases, and 9 bases had no gene match. Germline CDR1 reads PRHDT; CDR2 reads FYEKMQ (reference sequence). There are 15 residues in the CDR3. The CDR3: CASSRTGLAPETQYF. The CDR3 DNA reads as TGTGCCAGCAGCCGGACAGGGTTGGCTCCAGAGACCCAGTACTTC.

This clonotype was detected many times. The rearrangement joins TRBV11-3 to TRBJ2-7, with TRBD2 identical over 8 bases. The V and J ends lost 0 bases and 3 bases, in that order; junction bases with no gene match: 7. Germline CDR1 SGHNT, CDR2 YENEEA. CDR3 size: 16 residues. The CDR3 is CASSLDGSGRSYEQYF. CDR3 in DNA: TGTGCCAGCAGCTTAGATGGGAGCGGGAGAAGCTACGAGCAGTACTTC.

In the case of this clonotype: A much larger clone differs by one base, so this may be a read error. The V gene is TRBV5-5, the J gene TRBJ1-5; TRBD1 aligns across 7 bases. The J segment lost 6 bases and the V segment lost 2 bases, leaving 8 bases of the junction unmatched. Per the germline V gene, CDR1 is SGHKS and CDR2 is YYEKEE (reference sequence). This CDR3 is built from 15 residues. The CDR3 region is CASSLGTDLGQPQHF. In DNA, the CDR3 is TGTGCCAGCAGCTTAGGGACAGACCTCGGTCAGCCCCAGCATTTT.

This clonotype showed up many times. The chain couples TRBV20-1 to TRBJ1-6, with D possibly being TRBD1 (5 bases). Trimming removed 6 bases at V and 2 bases at J, with 41 bases between. CDR3 length: 24 amino acids. Germline assignment: CDR1 DFQATT and CDR2 SNEGSKA (reference sequence). The CDR3 DNA reads TGCAGTGCCCCCGTAGTTTGGGGAGGGACCAGAGGTATCGGTCCCCACACCTATAATTCACCCCTCCACTTT. Encoded protein: CSAPVVWGGTRGIGPHTYNSPLHF.

The chain combines TRBV7-6 with TRBJ2-5; the D is unclear. Trimming took off 0 bases at V and 3 bases at J, with 11 bases between the two ends. CDR1 and CDR2 from the germline V gene are SGHVS and FNYEAQ. The CDR3 has 15 residues. CDR3 residues: CASSLAGVGEETQYF. The CDR3 region has the DNA TGTGCCAGCAGCTTAGCTGGGGTTGGGGAAGAGACCCAGTACTTC.

This clonotype was seen at least ten times. The rearrangement uses TRBV12-3 or TRBV12-4 and TRBJ2-7; D assignment may be TRBD1 or TRBD2 (5 bases each). The CDR3 covers 13 residues. V was cut by 8 bases and J by 3 bases, with 14 bases left in between. CDR3 DNA: TGTGCCAGCCAAGCTACGAGGGGCTACGAGCAGTACTTC. Translation gives CASQATRGYEQYF.

A remark on this clonotype: A junction boundary mismatches the germline segment, possibly from a read error. The chain carries TRBV29-1 and TRBJ2-7, with 8 nucleotides matching TRBD1. The CDR3 consists of 13 residues. CDR1 is SQVTM and CDR2 is ANQGSEA in the germline V gene. The CDR3 loop is CGVGGETGVKQYF. CDR3 nucleotide sequence: TGCGGCGTAGGAGGGGAGACAGGGGTCAAGCAGTACTTC.

Many counts were recorded for this clonotype. CDR3 protein: CASSRGRANEKLFF. The CDR3 nucleotides read TGTGCCAGCAGCCGGGGCCGGGCTAATGAAAAACTGTTTTTT. This sequence joins TRBV14 and TRBJ1-4, with D possibly TRBD1 on 5 matching bases. Germline V lookup: CDR1 SGHDN, CDR2 FVKESK. The CDR3 runs 14 residues. V shed 4 bases and J shed 3 bases, with 9 bases lying between them.

Concerning this clonotype: A much larger clone lies a single base off, so this may be a read error. This rearrangement joins TRBV10-3 to TRBJ2-7, with 8 bases fitting TRBD2. CDR3 length: 14 amino acids. Germline V gene data show CDR1 as ENHRY and CDR2 as SYGVKD. With 7 bases clipped from V and 7 bases from J, the junction kept 12 bases outside the gene matches. The CDR3 bases are TGTGCCATCAACGAAGGGACTAGGACGCGGGAGCAGTACTTC. Translated, it gives CAINEGTRTREQYF.

Turning to this clonotype: Sequence at one end of the junction differs from germline and may be a read error. The chain couples TRBV7-3 to TRBJ1-5; TRBD1 is a possible D gene (5 bases). The CDR3 extends over 13 amino acids. Germline V gives CDR1 SGHTA, CDR2 FQGTGA. CDR3 region: CASSSGPAQPLHF. Here the CDR3 DNA reads TGTGCCAGCAGCTCGGGACCCGCTCAGCCCCTGCATTTT. The full variable domain, with the rest looked up from reference TRBV7-3 and TRBJ1-5, is GAGVSQTPSNKVTEKGKYVELRCDPISGHTALYWYRQSLGQGPEFLIYFQGTGAADDSGLPNDRFFAVRPEGSVSTLKIQRTERGDSAVYLCASSSGPAQPLHFGDGTRLSIL.

This clonotype appeared many times. The chain links TRBV15 to TRBJ2-1; 8 bases map to TRBD2. Trimming cost V 6 bases and J 1 base; bases outside gene matches: 8. CDR3 length: 16 residues. The germline V gene has CDR1 LNHNV and CDR2 YYDKDF (reference sequence). The CDR3 loop reads CATSPGLADSYNEQFF. For the CDR3, the DNA is TGTGCCACCAGTCCCGGACTAGCCGATTCCTACAATGAGCAGTTCTTC.

The genes are TRBV7-9 and TRBJ1-5, with 8 bases aligning to TRBD1. Germline loops: CDR1 SEHNR, CDR2 FQNEAQ (reference sequence). The J segment lost 1 base and the V segment lost 5 bases, leaving 7 bases of the junction unmatched. The CDR3 covers 16 residues. Here the CDR3 DNA reads TGTGCCAGCAGCCACCGGGACAGGAACAGCAATCAGCCCCAGCATTTT. It codes for CASSHRDRNSNQPQHF.

The chain recombines TRBV7-9 with TRBJ2-2; D is possibly TRBD1 or TRBD2 (6 bases each). This CDR3 comprises 15 residues. V lost 5 bases, J lost 3 bases, and 13 bases lay in between. Per germline, CDR1 SEHNR and CDR2 FQNEAQ (reference sequence). CDR3 sequence reads: CASSGSGGYTGELFF. The CDR3 nucleotides read TGTGCCAGCAGCGGGTCCGGGGGCTACACCGGGGAGCTGTTTTTT.

The V gene is TRBV12-3 or TRBV12-4, the J gene TRBJ1-2, with D maybe TRBD1 (5 bases). Trimming took off 1 base at V and 2 bases at J, with 11 bases between the two ends. The CDR3 loop spans 15 amino acids. CDR3 region: CASSLGTPTNYGYTF. The CDR3 DNA reads TGTGCCAGCAGTTTAGGGACACCCACGAACTATGGCTACACCTTC.

Only a few counts were recorded for this clonotype. The chain combines TRBV10-3 with TRBJ1-6, with a tentative D call TRBD1 (5 bases). The CDR3 is 10 amino acids. Looked up from germline, CDR1 is ENHRY and CDR2 is SYGVKD. Trimming shortened V by 8 bases and J by 12 bases, and 8 bases separated the two germline ends. The CDR3 bases are TGTGCCATCGGGGGTGGACCCCTCCACTTT. This gives the protein CAIGGGPLHF.

Comment on this clonotype: A much bigger clone sits one base away, suggesting this may be a read error. The chain combines TRBV7-9 with TRBJ1-5, with D possibly matching TRBD1 (5 bases). This CDR3 contains 16 residues. Germline-derived CDR1 and CDR2 are SEHNR and FQNEAQ (reference sequence). The chain's CDR3 is CANSTDPGRSNQPQHF. Here the CDR3 DNA reads TGTGCCAACAGCACCGACCCGGGACGCAGCAATCAGCCCCAGCATTTT.

This chain uses TRBV7-2 with TRBJ1-2, with TRBD1 as a possible D gene (5 bases). The V end lost 5 bases, the J end lost 7 bases, and 17 bases lay between the germline ends. CDR1 is SGHTA and CDR2 is FQGNSA in the germline V gene. This CDR3 spans 14 amino acids. CDR3 protein: CASSPMAGGGGYTF. Here the CDR3 DNA reads TGTGCCAGCAGCCCCATGGCGGGGGGGGGTGGCTACACCTTC.